This TCR beta chain was observed in a study of blood T cells in healthy people across ages. Study outcomes and limitations: Unsorted PBMCs blocked a conclusive comparison of naive and antigen-experienced cells.

Sample-barcoded 5' priming and a J-beta primer mix drove a second PCR of roughly 6 to 12 cycles. All cDNA molecules were each tagged by a template-switch adaptor with 12 random nucleotides. CDR3-containing paired-end reads numbering at least 2.5 million came from each sample. TCRdb reanalysed the 5' RACE reads using MiXCR and keeps one entry per CDR3 protein. The sample includes about 1.5 million distinct CDR3 sequences, 35% to 45% of them seen just once. With respect to this clonotype: Its target is not known.

From germline, CDR1 is SEHNR and CDR2 FQNEAQ (reference sequence). CDR3 length equals 16 residues. The chain has TRBV7-9 and TRBJ2-4; 7 nucleotides match TRBD1. The end of the DNA aligns better with TRBJ2-5, so the J call may be wrong. This receptor was taken from a woman younger than 35 in good health. Specimen: blood. For the CDR3, the DNA is TGTGCCAGCAGCGGCAGACAGGGTAATGTTGAAGAGACCCAGTACTTC. This sequence encodes CASSGRQGNVEETQYF.